This T cell receptor (beta chain) emerged from a study of Graves' ophthalmopathy and Graves' hyperthyroidism. Points from the study as a whole: In blood appeared most of the expanded thyroid clonotypes whose frequency exceeded 0.001. Ophthalmopathy and stable hyperthyroidism were discriminated by a 13-signature model, with about 90% sensitivity and approximately 78% specificity. Progression of ophthalmopathy was predicted by the model with 60% to 71% sensitivity and around 72% specificity.

RNA transcripts provided the template for amplifying TCR beta CDR3 regions. Second-round multiplex PCR came after first-round RT-PCR with HTBI primers. TCRdb fed the multiplex PCR reads into MiXCR, producing one record per CDR3 protein. Of about 700,000 distinct CDR3 sequences listed, 35% to 50% were seen once; the top ten hold 35% to 55%. The CDR3 totals 15 residues. With V trimmed by 1 base and J by 4 bases, 3 bases remained unmatched. The germline gives CDR1 MGHDK, CDR2 SYGVNS. It was from roughly 10 ml of fresh peripheral blood that the PBMCs came. As for this clonotype: Antigen specificity is unknown.

The sample taken for sequencing was peripheral blood. The origin of this receptor is an adult man with Graves' ophthalmopathy. The chain joins TRBV25-1 to TRBJ1-2, with 10 bases identical to TRBD1. The CDR3 nucleotides read TGTGCCAGCAGTGAATTCGGACAGGGGGTCTATGGCTACACCTTC. Its protein product is CASSEFGQGVYGYTF.